These 2 T cell receptor beta chains were sequenced from one sample in a study of shared clonotypes between healthy human individuals. Profiled with immunoSEQ multiplex PCR; TCRdb holds only in-frame clones, not every one. The sample holds over 400,000 clones; 70% to 80% are singletons and the top ten take around 11%. The specimen was PBMCs. The receptors originated from a woman aged 35 to 49 in good health. Some clones in this sample may be carry-over from other donors' samples.

This chain joins TRBV4-1 and TRBJ2-6, with D hard to call. Trimming took off 3 bases at V and 4 bases at J, with 13 bases between the two ends. This CDR3 region has 16 residues. CDR1 is MGHRA and CDR2 is YSYEKL in the germline V gene. The CDR3 spells CASSHGPYGGANVLTF. In DNA, the CDR3 is TGCGCCAGCAGCCATGGTCCGTATGGCGGGGCCAACGTCCTGACTTTC.

The J gene is TRBJ2-2, the V gene TRBV27, with TRBD2 matching 7 bases. This CDR3 region has 18 residues. The V gene end was trimmed by 7 bases and the J gene end by 4 bases; junction bases not matched to a gene: 18. The germline V gene has CDR1 MNHEY and CDR2 SMNVEV (reference sequence). CDR3 amino acids: CASTHRGGSDSTTGELFF. In DNA form, the CDR3 reads TGTGCCAGCACCCACCGTGGCGGGAGTGACTCCACCACCGGGGAGCTGTTTTTT.